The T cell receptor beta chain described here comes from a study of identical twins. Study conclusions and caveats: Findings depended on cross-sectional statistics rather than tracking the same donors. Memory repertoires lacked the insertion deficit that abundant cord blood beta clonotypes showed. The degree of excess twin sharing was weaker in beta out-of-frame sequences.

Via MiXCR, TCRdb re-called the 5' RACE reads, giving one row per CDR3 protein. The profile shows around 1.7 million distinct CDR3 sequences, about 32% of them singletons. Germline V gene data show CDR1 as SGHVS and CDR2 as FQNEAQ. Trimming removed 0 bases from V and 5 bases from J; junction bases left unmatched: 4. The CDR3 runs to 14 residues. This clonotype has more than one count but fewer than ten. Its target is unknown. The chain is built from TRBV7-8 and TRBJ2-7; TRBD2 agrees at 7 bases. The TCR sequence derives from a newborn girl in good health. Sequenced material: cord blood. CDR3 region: CASSLARLANEQYF. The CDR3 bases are TGTGCCAGCAGCTTAGCGCGACTAGCTAACGAGCAGTACTTC.